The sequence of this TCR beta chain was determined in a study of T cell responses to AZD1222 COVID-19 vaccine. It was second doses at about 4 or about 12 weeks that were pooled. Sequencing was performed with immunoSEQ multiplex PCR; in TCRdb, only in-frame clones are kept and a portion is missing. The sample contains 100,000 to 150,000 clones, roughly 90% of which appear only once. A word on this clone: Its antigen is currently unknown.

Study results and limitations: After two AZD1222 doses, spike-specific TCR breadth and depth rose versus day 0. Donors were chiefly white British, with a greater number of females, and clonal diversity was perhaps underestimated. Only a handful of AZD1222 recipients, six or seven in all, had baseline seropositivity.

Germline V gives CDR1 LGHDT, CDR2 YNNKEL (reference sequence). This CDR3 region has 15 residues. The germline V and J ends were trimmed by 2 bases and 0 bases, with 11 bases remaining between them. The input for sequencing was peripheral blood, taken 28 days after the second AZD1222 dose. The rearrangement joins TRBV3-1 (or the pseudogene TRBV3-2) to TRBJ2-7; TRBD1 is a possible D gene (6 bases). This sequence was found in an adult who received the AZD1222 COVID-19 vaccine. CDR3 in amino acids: CASSQIGQFSYEQYF. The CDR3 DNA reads TGTGCCAGCAGCCAAATTGGACAGTTCTCCTACGAGCAGTACTTC.